These 11 T cell receptor beta chains were sequenced from one sample in a study of T cells in Graves' hyperthyroidism and ophthalmopathy. The source material, RNA transcripts, was used to amplify TCR beta CDR3 regions. TCR CDR3 regions were first amplified by RT-PCR with HTBI primers. TCRdb re-derived calls from the multiplex PCR reads in MiXCR, one entry per CDR3 protein. The sample holds around 380,000 distinct CDR3 sequences; 13% are singletons and the top ten take under 25%. Sequences were obtained from blood. The receptors originated from a man aged 25 to 40 with Graves' hyperthyroidism that later progressed to Graves' ophthalmopathy.

V is TRBV5-6 and J is TRBJ2-2; 7 bases align to TRBD2. The CDR3 runs to 16 residues. Germline CDR1 reads SGHDT; CDR2 reads YYEEEE. J gave up 5 bases and V 2 bases, and 9 bases lay outside the gene matches. The CDR3 bases are TGTGCCAGCAGCTTCTCTTGGACTAGATTAACCGGGGAGCTGTTTTTT. It is translated as CASSFSWTRLTGELFF.

Only a few counts were recorded for this clonotype. This rearrangement joins TRBV5-1 to TRBJ2-7; D may correspond to TRBD1 or TRBD2 (5 bases each). V lost 3 bases to trimming and J lost 2 bases, with 18 bases between them. The CDR3 totals 16 residues. Germline-derived CDR1 and CDR2 are SGHRS and YFSETQ. The CDR3 spells CASSWDSGTKTYEQYF. CDR3 DNA sequence: TGCGCCAGCAGCTGGGATTCCGGGACGAAGACCTACGAGCAGTACTTC. The full variable domain, rest sourced from reference TRBV5-1 and TRBJ2-7, is KAGVTQTPRYLIKTRGQQVTLSCSPISGHRSVSWYQQTPGQGLQFLFEYFSETQRNKGNFPGRFSGRQFSNSRSEMNVSTLELGDSALYLCASSWDSGTKTYEQYFGPGTRLTVT.

This clonotype showed up many times. The chain is built from TRBV20-1 and TRBJ2-1; 8 nucleotides match TRBD2. Germline trimming cut 0 bases from V and 4 bases from J; bases unmatched to any gene: 8. This CDR3 has 16 residues. In germline, CDR1 is DFQATT, CDR2 SNEGSKA (reference sequence). The CDR3 loop reads CSAREGRGVLYNEQFF. The CDR3 DNA reads as TGCAGTGCTAGAGAGGGGCGGGGGGTTCTTTACAATGAGCAGTTCTTC.

To note about this clonotype: A read error may explain this, as a much larger clone is one base away. This chain joins TRBV15 and TRBJ1-1, with a possible D match to TRBD1 (6 bases). Germline V CDR1 and CDR2: LNHNV, YYDKDF (reference sequence). This CDR3 is 15 amino acids long. The CDR3 DNA is TGTGCCACCAGCAGAGATTATAGGGGGGACACTGGAGCTTTCTTT. It yields the protein CATSRDYRGDTGAFF.

This clonotype has at least ten counts. The CDR3, as DNA: TGCGCCAGCAGCCAAGCCGACAGAGGTGGACGGAATCAGCCCCAGCATTTT. Protein product: CASSQADRGGRNQPQHF. J is TRBJ1-5 and V is TRBV4-1; D may be TRBD1 (5 bases). This CDR3 comprises 17 residues. Germline V CDR1 and CDR2: MGHRA, YSYEKL. The V end was cut by 1 base, the J end by 4 bases, with 17 bases between.

The chain uses TRBV13 and TRBJ1-3; 8 positions agree with TRBD1. Germline CDR1 PRHDT, CDR2 FYEKMQ (reference sequence). Trimming removed 5 bases from V and 0 bases from J; junction bases left unmatched: 9. The CDR3 is made up of 17 amino acids. This CDR3 reads CASSPTGDTFSGNTIYF. The CDR3 DNA reads TGTGCCAGCAGCCCGACAGGGGACACCTTCTCTGGAAACACCATATATTTT.

This clonotype was found many times. This rearrangement joins TRBV12-3 or TRBV12-4 to TRBJ2-7; D uncertain. CDR3 length equals 12 residues. Trimming pared 4 bases from V and 7 bases from J, leaving 11 bases between. The CDR3 loop is CASSSSTWEQYF. CDR3 nucleotide sequence: TGTGCCAGCAGTTCCTCTACCTGGGAGCAGTACTTC.

This clonotype was observed a few times. The V gene is TRBV7-9, the J gene TRBJ1-4; TRBD1 matches 11 bases. The CDR3 is 16 residues long. Germline CDR1 is SEHNR and CDR2 is FQNEAQ (reference sequence). The V and J ends lost 5 bases and 8 bases, in that order; junction bases with no gene match: 10. CDR3 residues: CASSLGKRTGGEKLFF. In nucleotides, the CDR3 is TGTGCCAGCAGCCTGGGCAAAAGGACAGGGGGCGAAAAACTGTTTTTT.

In regard to this clonotype: A read error is possible here, since a much larger clone lies one base away. The chain has TRBV12-3 or TRBV12-4 and TRBJ1-5; a weak D match, TRBD1 (5 bases). V lost 7 bases and J 9 bases, leaving 13 bases between the germline ends. The CDR3 spans 12 residues. CDR3 DNA sequence: TGTGCCAGCACCACAGGCCTGAGGCCCCAGCATTTT. The encoded protein is CASTTGLRPQHF.

This sequence joins TRBV5-1 and TRBJ2-5; either TRBD1 or TRBD2 may fit D (5 bases each). CDR3 length: 14 residues. CDR1 and CDR2 (germline): SGHRS, YFSETQ. The V gene lost 4 bases and the J gene lost 2 bases, with 12 bases spanning the gap. CDR3: CASSPGTMQETQYF. The DNA for the CDR3 is TGCGCCAGCAGCCCCGGGACGATGCAAGAGACCCAGTACTTC.

Many counts were recorded for this clonotype. V and J are TRBV11-2 and TRBJ1-2, with no clear D. Trimming took 2 bases from V and 4 from J, leaving 17 bases between them. Germline lookup yields CDR1 SGHAT and CDR2 FQNNGV. This CDR3 spans 16 amino acids. The CDR3 reads CASSLRERDFLYGYTF. Here the CDR3 DNA reads TGTGCCAGCAGCTTAAGGGAAAGAGACTTCCTCTATGGCTACACCTTC.